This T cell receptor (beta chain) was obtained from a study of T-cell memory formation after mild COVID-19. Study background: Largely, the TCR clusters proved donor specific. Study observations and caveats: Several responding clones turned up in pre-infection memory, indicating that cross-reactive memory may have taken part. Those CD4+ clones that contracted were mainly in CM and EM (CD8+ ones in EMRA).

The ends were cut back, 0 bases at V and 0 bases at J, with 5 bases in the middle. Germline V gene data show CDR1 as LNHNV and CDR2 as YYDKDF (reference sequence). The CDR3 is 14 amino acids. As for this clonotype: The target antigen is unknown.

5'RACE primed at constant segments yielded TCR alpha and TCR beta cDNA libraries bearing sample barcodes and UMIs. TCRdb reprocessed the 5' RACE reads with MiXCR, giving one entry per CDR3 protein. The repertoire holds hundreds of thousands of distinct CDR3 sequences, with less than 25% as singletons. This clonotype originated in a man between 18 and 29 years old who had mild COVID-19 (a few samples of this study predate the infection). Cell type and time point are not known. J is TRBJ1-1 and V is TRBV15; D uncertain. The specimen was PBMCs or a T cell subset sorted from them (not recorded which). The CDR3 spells CATSRDLVNTEAFF. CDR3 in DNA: TGTGCCACCAGCAGAGATCTCGTGAACACTGAAGCTTTCTTT.